This TCR beta chain appears in the sequencing data of a study of T cell repertoires in cytomegalovirus infection. Using its own MiXCR run on the reads, TCRdb lists one record per CDR3 protein. The profile shows about 450,000 distinct CDR3 sequences, under 40% of them singletons. Concerning this clonotype itself: The CDR3 ends on some other residue instead of the conserved phenylalanine or tryptophan, so this is likely a read error.

The CDR3 contains 16 residues. Germline values: CDR1 MNHGY, CDR2 SAAAGT. Trimming took 4 bases from V and 3 from J, leaving 16 bases between them. This TCR was recovered from a human donor in good health (CMV status not recorded). Some clones in this sample may be carry-over from other donors' samples. Sequenced: PBMCs. The gene calls are TRBV6-8 and TRBJ1-3; perhaps TRBD1 as D (5 bases). CDR3 in DNA: TGTGCCAGCAGTTCCCCATGGGGCGGTAATGGAAACACCATATATATT. Amino acid sequence: CASSSPWGGNGNTIYI.